Given below is one T cell receptor beta chain in context. Its target is not known. Every one of the patients relapsed after autologous stem cell transplantation (brentuximab vedotin exposure was variable). Patients' outcomes at their best amounted to complete response, partial response or progressive disease. This entry belongs to a study of PD-1 blockade in classical Hodgkin lymphoma. Study-level results: Relative to healthy donors, newly diagnosed patients reportedly had lower baseline TCR diversity, which was reported as lower still in relapsed/refractory patients. Exclusion applied to patients who initiated nivolumab less than 1 year following ASCT. Unlike CD8+ TCR diversity, which did not rise significantly by C4D1, CD4+ TCR diversity did.

This table comes from immunoSEQ multiplex PCR, and its TCRdb copy is limited to in-frame clones, with some not included. The repertoire holds some 41,000 clones, around 80% seen once, with roughly 9.7% in the top ten. The CDR3 runs to 14 residues. CDR1 is MDHEN and CDR2 is SYDVKM in the germline V gene. The trim removed 5 bases at V and 8 bases at J, leaving 11 bases unmatched. The chain recombines TRBV28 with TRBJ1-2, with 7 bases fitting TRBD1. This TCR was sampled from a human donor with classical Hodgkin lymphoma. The sample in question was peripheral blood mononuclear cells (PBMCs), obtained at baseline. The CDR3 protein is CASSLTDRVGGYTF. In DNA, the CDR3 is TGTGCCAGCAGTCTTACTGACAGGGTCGGAGGCTACACCTTC.